Listed here are 10 T cell receptor beta chains from one sample, sequenced in a study of CD8 T cells in Susac syndrome (dated by TCRdb to the late 2010s). Preparation of the library involved the immunoSEQ multiplex PCR assay. RNA was extracted using the RNeasy kit, and about 0.45 to 1 ug of the RNA was reverse transcribed with random hexamers. TCRdb ran its own pipeline on the public reads, namely fastp trimming at Q25 and MiXCR clone calling, and kept in-frame beta chains. CDR3 protein sequences are deduplicated, and each keeps its most common genes and DNA. The sample table records roughly 120,000 distinct CDR3 sequences; around 94% of these occur just once. The ten biggest clones cover over 0.07% of the sample. The specimen was CD4+ T cells from PBMCs. The receptors originated from a human donor in good health.

V is TRBV7-6 and J is TRBJ2-5; 13 bases agree with TRBD2. V lost 5 bases, J lost 4 bases, and 1 base stayed unmatched. CDR1 and CDR2 (germline): SGHVS, FNYEAQ. The CDR3 is 14 residues long. In DNA, the CDR3 is TGTGCCAGCAGCCGACTAGCGGGAGGAGAGACCCAGTACTTC. It codes for CASSRLAGGETQYF.

This rearrangement joins TRBV30 to TRBJ2-6; D remains unclear. Germline lookup yields CDR1 GTSNPN and CDR2 SVGIG (reference sequence). V was cut by 0 bases and J by 0 bases, with 9 bases left in between. The CDR3 has 16 amino acids. In DNA form, the CDR3 reads TGTGCCTGGAGTGTGGGCCTGAGCTCTGGGGCCAACGTCCTGACTTTC. Amino acid sequence: CAWSVGLSSGANVLTF. Looking up the rest from reference TRBV30 and TRBJ2-6 gives the full variable domain: SQTIHQWPATLVQPVGSPLSLECTVEGTSNPNLYWYRQAAGRGLQLLFYSVGIGQISSEVPQNLSASRPQDRQFILSSKKLLLSDSGFYLCAWSVGLSSGANVLTFGAGSRLTVL.

This rearrangement joins TRBV10-3 to TRBJ2-2, with D possibly matching TRBD1 (6 bases). CDR3 length: 14 residues. Trimming took 10 bases from V and 5 from J, leaving 17 bases between them. Germline loops: CDR1 ENHRY, CDR2 SYGVKD. CDR3: CATAKGEWTGELFF. CDR3 nucleotide sequence: TGTGCCACCGCCAAGGGGGAGTGGACCGGGGAGCTGTTTTTT.

The V and J genes are TRBV11-2 and TRBJ2-7, with TRBD2 as a possible D gene (5 bases). The CDR3 is 12 residues long. CDR1 is SGHAT and CDR2 is FQNNGV in the germline V gene. V was shortened by 4 bases and J by 3 bases, with 7 bases between the two germline ends. In DNA, the CDR3 is TGTGCCAGCAGCTCAACTAGCTACGAGCAGTACTTC. Protein product: CASSSTSYEQYF.

This chain connects TRBV6-2 or TRBV6-3 to TRBJ1-2, with 7 bases aligning to TRBD1. The V gene end was trimmed by 6 bases and the J gene end by 4 bases; junction bases not matched to a gene: 11. This CDR3 contains 15 residues. CDR1 is MNHEY and CDR2 is SVGEGT in the germline V gene. The CDR3 here is CASSNIPGTAYGYTF. The CDR3 nucleotides read TGTGCCAGCAGCAACATACCCGGGACAGCCTATGGCTACACCTTC.

J is TRBJ1-1 and V is TRBV5-4; 10 bases align to TRBD1. This CDR3 region has 15 residues. J gave up 4 bases and V 4 bases, and 7 bases lay outside the gene matches. Germline CDR1 and CDR2: SGHNT and YYREEE (reference sequence). The CDR3 DNA reads TGTGCCAGCAGCCTTCCCGGACAGGGGGGCACTGAAGCTTTCTTT. The encoded protein is CASSLPGQGGTEAFF.

The rearrangement uses TRBV30 and TRBJ2-1; D is undetermined. V was pared by 2 bases and J by 9 bases, with 17 bases between. This CDR3 comprises 14 residues. Germline assignment: CDR1 GTSNPN and CDR2 SVGIG (reference sequence). The chain's CDR3 is CAWSRVPLDGEQFF. The CDR3 nucleotides are TGTGCCTGGAGTAGGGTACCCCTCGATGGTGAGCAGTTCTTC.

V and J are TRBV4-2 and TRBJ2-5; D assignment may be TRBD1 or TRBD2 (6 bases each). Germline V gene data show CDR1 as LGHNA and CDR2 as YNFKEQ. The length of the CDR3 is 16 residues. V lost 0 bases, J lost 7 bases, and 18 bases lay in between. Written as DNA, the CDR3 is TGTGCCAGCAGCCAAGATAGGGGGGATCGATTACCGACCCAGTACTTC. This codes for CASSQDRGDRLPTQYF.

The chain recombines TRBV7-2 with TRBJ1-5; TRBD1 aligns across 9 bases. The CDR3 is 15 amino acids. Germline V gene sequence: CDR1 SGHTA, CDR2 FQGNSA. The trim removed 5 bases at V and 6 bases at J, leaving 8 bases unmatched. CDR3: CASSPRTGAGQPQHF. The CDR3 nucleotides are TGTGCCAGCAGCCCCAGGACAGGGGCAGGTCAGCCCCAGCATTTT.

The V call is TRBV2, the J call TRBJ2-2, with 9 bases identical to TRBD1. The CDR3 runs to 15 residues. After removal of 4 bases from V and 3 bases from J, the junction contained 3 bases not matched to a gene. Germline assignment: CDR1 SNHLY and CDR2 FYNNEI. Written as DNA, the CDR3 is TGTGCCAGCAGTGGAAGGGACAGGGACACCGGGGAGCTGTTTTTT. It codes for CASSGRDRDTGELFF.